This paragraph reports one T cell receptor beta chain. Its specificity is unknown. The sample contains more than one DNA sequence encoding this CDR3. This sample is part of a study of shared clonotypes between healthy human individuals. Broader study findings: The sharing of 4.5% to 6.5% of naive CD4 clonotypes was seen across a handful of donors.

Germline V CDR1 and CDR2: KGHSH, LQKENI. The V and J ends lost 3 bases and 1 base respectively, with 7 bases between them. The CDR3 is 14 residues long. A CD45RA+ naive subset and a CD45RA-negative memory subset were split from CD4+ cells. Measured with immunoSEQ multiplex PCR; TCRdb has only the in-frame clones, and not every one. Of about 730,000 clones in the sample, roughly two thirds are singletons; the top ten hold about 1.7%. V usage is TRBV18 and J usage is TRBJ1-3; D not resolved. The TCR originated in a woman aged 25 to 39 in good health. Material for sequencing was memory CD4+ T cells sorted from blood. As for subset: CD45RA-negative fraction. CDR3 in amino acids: CASSPQGSGNTIYF. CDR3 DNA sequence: TGTGCCAGCTCACCGCAAGGTTCTGGAAACACCATATATTTT. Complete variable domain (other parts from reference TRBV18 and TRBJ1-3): NAGVMQNPRHLVRRRGQEARLRCSPMKGHSHVYWYRQLPEEGLKFMVYLQKENIIDESGMPKERFSAEFPKEGPSILRIQQVVRGDSAAYFCASSPQGSGNTIYFGEGSWLTVV.